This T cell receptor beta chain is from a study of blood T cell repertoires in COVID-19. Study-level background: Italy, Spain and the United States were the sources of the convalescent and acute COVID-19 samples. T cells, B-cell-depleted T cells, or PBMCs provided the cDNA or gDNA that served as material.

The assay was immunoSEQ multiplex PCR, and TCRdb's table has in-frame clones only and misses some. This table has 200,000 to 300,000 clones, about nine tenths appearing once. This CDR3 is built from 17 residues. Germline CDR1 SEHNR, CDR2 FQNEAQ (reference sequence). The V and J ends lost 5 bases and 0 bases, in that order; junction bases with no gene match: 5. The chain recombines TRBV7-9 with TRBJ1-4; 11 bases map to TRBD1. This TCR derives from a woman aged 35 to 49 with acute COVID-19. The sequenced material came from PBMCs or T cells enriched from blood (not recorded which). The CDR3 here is CASSVGQGAATNEKLFF. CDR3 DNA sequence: TGTGCCAGCAGCGTTGGACAGGGGGCGGCAACTAATGAAAAACTGTTTTTT.